Below are 23 T cell receptor beta chains sequenced from a single sample in a study of T cell responses to AZD1222 COVID-19 vaccine. TCRdb keeps only in-frame clones here, not all; method: immunoSEQ multiplex PCR. The sample comprises some 170,000 clones, 70% to 90% of which are singletons, and more than 4% rests with the top ten. This specimen consisted of peripheral blood, obtained 28 days after the second dose of the MenACWY control vaccine. These TCRs come from an adult who received the MenACWY meningococcal vaccine as a control.

This chain joins TRBV7-2 and TRBJ1-5; the D gene is possibly TRBD1 (5 bases). Trimming shortened V by 5 bases and J by 7 bases, and 15 bases separated the two germline ends. Looked up from germline, CDR1 is SGHTA and CDR2 is FQGNSA. This CDR3 comprises 14 residues. The CDR3 loop is CASSPGPWGQPQHF. CDR3 nucleotides: TGTGCCAGCAGCCCCGGACCTTGGGGGCAGCCCCAGCATTTT.

The rearrangement links TRBV19 to TRBJ2-7; 8 nucleotides agree with TRBD1. V shed 5 bases, J shed 5 bases, and the junction held 8 bases outside the gene matches. Germline-derived CDR1 and CDR2 are LNHDA and SQIVND (reference sequence). The CDR3 covers 14 residues. The CDR3: CASSLGQVPNEQYF. CDR3 coding DNA: TGTGCCAGTAGTCTGGGACAGGTGCCCAACGAGCAGTACTTC.

The V and J genes are TRBV7-2 and TRBJ2-2; 12 nucleotides match TRBD2. CDR1 is SGHTA and CDR2 is FQGNSA in the germline V gene. V shed 5 bases and J 7 bases; nucleotides not matched to a gene: 8. This CDR3 has 16 amino acids. For the CDR3, the DNA is TGTGCCAGCAGCCCCGGACTAGCGGGAATCGACGGGGAGCTGTTTTTT. It specifies CASSPGLAGIDGELFF. The full variable domain, with the rest looked up from reference TRBV7-2 and TRBJ2-2, is GAGVSQSPSNKVTEKGKDVELRCDPISGHTALYWYRQSLGQGLEFLIYFQGNSAPDKSGLPSDRFSAERTGGSVSTLTIQRTQQEDSAVYLCASSPGLAGIDGELFFGEGSRLTVL.

The CDR3 sequence is CASSPRGQSINQPQHF. The CDR3 region has the DNA TGTGCCAGCTCACCAAGGGGACAAAGCATCAATCAGCCCCAGCATTTT. The rearrangement uses TRBV18 and TRBJ1-5; D might be TRBD1 (6 bases). Trimming cost V 2 bases and J 3 bases, with 14 bases left between them. CDR3 length: 16 residues. Germline CDR1 and CDR2: KGHSH and LQKENI.

The chain links TRBV4-1 to TRBJ2-1; 8 nucleotides agree with TRBD2. J was trimmed by 1 base and V by 4 bases; bases with no gene match: 6. Germline-derived CDR1 and CDR2 are MGHRA and YSYEKL. CDR3 length equals 16 residues. The CDR3 DNA reads as TGCGCCAGCAGCCCCAGACTAGCGTGGTCCTACAATGAGCAGTTCTTC. Protein: CASSPRLAWSYNEQFF.

The V call is TRBV6-5, the J call TRBJ1-1, with D uncertain. V lost 7 bases to trimming and J lost 0 bases, with 9 bases between them. Germline V CDR1 and CDR2: MNHEY, SVGAGI. The CDR3 has 13 amino acids. CDR3 amino acids: CASKGGLNTEAFF. The CDR3 region has the DNA TGTGCCAGCAAGGGTGGGTTGAACACTGAAGCTTTCTTT.

The rearrangement joins TRBV6-2 or TRBV6-3 to TRBJ1-5, with a tentative D call TRBD1 (6 bases). CDR1 is MNHEY, CDR2 SVGEGT, per germline. This CDR3 has 14 amino acids. The V end lost 3 bases, the J end lost 2 bases, and 8 bases lay between the germline ends. The CDR3 loop reads CASSYYRGNQPQHF. The CDR3 DNA follows: TGTGCCAGCAGTTATTACAGGGGCAATCAGCCCCAGCATTTT.

This chain joins TRBV4-1 and TRBJ1-5; 10 nucleotides line up with TRBD1. After removal of 4 bases from V and 9 bases from J, the junction contained 15 bases not matched to a gene. The V gene's germline CDR1 is MGHRA and CDR2 YSYEKL. CDR3 length: 17 amino acids. The CDR3 is CASSPTLGDRGRRPQHF. CDR3 in DNA: TGCGCCAGCAGCCCTACTCTGGGGGACAGGGGACGTCGGCCCCAGCATTTT.

J is TRBJ2-7 and V is TRBV29-1; D not certain. The CDR3 has 12 amino acids. Per germline, CDR1 SQVTM and CDR2 ANQGSEA. Trimming shortened V by 4 bases and J by 3 bases, and 10 bases separated the two germline ends. CDR3 loop: CSVADSYYEQYF. The CDR3 coding sequence is TGCAGCGTTGCCGACTCATACTACGAGCAGTACTTC.

This rearrangement joins TRBV10-3 to TRBJ1-5; maybe TRBD1 (5 bases). The V gene's germline CDR1 is ENHRY and CDR2 SYGVKD. The germline V and J ends were trimmed by 3 bases and 7 bases, with 10 bases remaining between them. The CDR3 is 13 amino acids. The CDR3 nucleotides read TGTGCCATCAGTGACGGGGGGTCCCAGCCCCAGCATTTT. It translates to CAISDGGSQPQHF.

The chain joins TRBV29-1 to TRBJ1-2; no definite D call. The ends were cut back, 1 base at V and 5 bases at J, with 5 bases in the middle. Germline CDR1 and CDR2: SQVTM and ANQGSEA. This CDR3 spans 11 amino acids. CDR3 amino acids: CSVEGGYGYTF. The DNA for the CDR3 is TGCAGCGTTGAAGGGGGTTATGGCTACACCTTC.

The chain is built from TRBV14 and TRBJ1-1; maybe TRBD1 (6 bases). CDR3 length equals 15 residues. Trimming pared 1 base from V and 3 bases from J, leaving 12 bases between. Germline V gene lookup returns CDR1 SGHDN and CDR2 FVKESK. CDR3 residues: CASSQVAGADTEAFF. DNA for the CDR3: TGTGCCAGCAGCCAAGTGGCAGGGGCTGACACTGAAGCTTTCTTT.

V and J are TRBV18 and TRBJ2-3; 10 nucleotides align to TRBD2. The CDR3 totals 15 residues. From germline, CDR1 is KGHSH and CDR2 LQKENI. Losses at the gene ends were 6 bases for V and 0 bases for J; bases not matched to a gene: 3. CDR3 sequence (DNA): TGTGCCAGCTCTCTAGCGGGAGTAAGCACAGATACGCAGTATTTT. This gives the protein CASSLAGVSTDTQYF.

The chain is built from TRBV7-2 and TRBJ2-5; D unresolved. Germline CDR1 is SGHTA and CDR2 is FQGNSA. Trimming took 5 bases from V and 5 from J, leaving 15 bases between them. This CDR3 has 14 residues. The CDR3 is CASSVPGPGETQYF. The CDR3 nucleotides read TGTGCCAGCAGCGTACCGGGTCCCGGGGAGACCCAGTACTTC.

This clone has more than one count but fewer than ten. J is TRBJ1-6 and V is TRBV5-6; weak D call: TRBD1 (6 bases). V dropped 1 base and J dropped 2 bases, with 10 bases sitting between them. This CDR3 contains 16 residues. Per germline, CDR1 SGHDT and CDR2 YYEEEE. The CDR3 sequence: CASSLSGGAYNSPLHF. CDR3 bases: TGTGCCAGCAGCTTGTCGGGGGGCGCCTATAATTCACCCCTCCACTTT.

The chain combines TRBV28 with TRBJ2-5; D tentatively fits TRBD1 or TRBD2 (5 bases each). Germline CDR1 is MDHEN and CDR2 is SYDVKM. V was cut by 3 bases and J by 3 bases, with 11 bases left in between. The CDR3 loop spans 14 amino acids. The CDR3 spells CASSFGGWEETQYF. CDR3 in DNA: TGTGCCAGCAGTTTTGGGGGTTGGGAAGAGACCCAGTACTTC.

The J gene is TRBJ1-2, the V gene TRBV12-3 or TRBV12-4; D is unresolved. The V end was cut by 3 bases, the J end by 4 bases, with 6 bases between. The CDR3 spans 12 residues. Written as DNA, the CDR3 is TGTGCCAGCAGTTTTAATAGCTATGGCTACACCTTC. It yields the protein CASSFNSYGYTF.

V and J are TRBV27 and TRBJ1-2; 7 nucleotides match TRBD1. The CDR3 contains 14 residues. From germline, CDR1 is MNHEY and CDR2 SMNVEV (reference sequence). V dropped 4 bases and J dropped 3; count of bases not matched to a gene: 5. The CDR3 sequence: CASSSTGSDYGYTF. CDR3 nucleotides: TGTGCCAGCAGTTCGACAGGGTCTGACTATGGCTACACCTTC.

There are a few counts of this clone. This chain uses TRBV28 with TRBJ2-7; TRBD1 matches 8 bases. Germline lookup yields CDR1 MDHEN and CDR2 SYDVKM. The ends lost 6 bases at V and 7 bases at J; junction bases unmatched: 17. The CDR3 is 16 amino acids. The CDR3 DNA sequence: TGTGCCAGCAGGGTCCCCCCTGGGACAGGCTTGGGTGAGCAGTACTTC. It translates to CASRVPPGTGLGEQYF.

The rearrangement links TRBV9 to TRBJ2-7; 9 bases match TRBD2. V trimming: 0 bases; J trimming: 3 bases; junction bases outside the gene matches: 7. This CDR3 comprises 16 residues. CDR1 SGDLS and CDR2 YYNGEE come from the germline V gene. CDR3 coding DNA: TGTGCCAGCAGCGTAGCTGGTCTAGCGGGGTACTACGAGCAGTACTTC. Protein product: CASSVAGLAGYYEQYF. The full variable domain, in which reference TRBV9 and TRBJ2-7 provide the parts outside the CDR3, is DSGVTQTPKHLITATGQRVTLRCSPRSGDLSVYWYQQSLDQGLQFLIQYYNGEERAKGNILERFSAQQFPDLHSELNLSSLELGDSALYFCASSVAGLAGYYEQYFGPGTRLTVT.

The chain has TRBV12-3 or TRBV12-4 and TRBJ1-5, with D uncertain. The CDR3 is 12 amino acids. The germline V and J ends were trimmed by 6 bases and 8 bases, with 11 bases remaining between them. The CDR3 coding sequence is TGTGCCAGCAGCCAGACGGTGGAGCCCCAGCATTTT. It translates to CASSQTVEPQHF.

V gene TRBV6-2 or TRBV6-3 combines with J gene TRBJ2-3, with 11 bases identical to TRBD2. V shed 5 bases and J 4 bases; nucleotides not matched to a gene: 8. This CDR3 region has 16 residues. The germline CDR1 and CDR2 sequences are MNHEY and SVGEGT. The CDR3 loop reads CASSARLAGTSDTQYF. CDR3 sequence (DNA): TGTGCCAGCAGTGCCCGACTAGCGGGGACTTCAGATACGCAGTATTTT.

The chain has TRBV6-2 or TRBV6-3 and TRBJ2-2; 8 bases are a match to TRBD2. Losses at the gene ends were 2 bases for V and 4 bases for J; bases not matched to a gene: 12. This CDR3 contains 18 residues. CDR1 MNHEY and CDR2 SVGEGT come from the germline V gene. The CDR3 nucleotides read TGTGCCAGCAGTTACGCCCGAGCGGGAGATCGGGGCACCGGGGAGCTGTTTTTT. As protein: CASSYARAGDRGTGELFF.